This T cell receptor (beta chain) is drawn from a study of T cells after somatic rescue of genetic block. Germline CDR1 is SEHNR and CDR2 is FQNEAQ (reference sequence). CDR3 size: 16 residues. J lost 7 bases, V lost 2 bases, and 10 bases had no gene match. TCRdb's table, derived via immunoSEQ multiplex PCR, lists solely in-frame clones and lacks some. The data contain some 9,100 clones, about 74% of them singletons. The sequenced material came from peripheral blood mononuclear cells (PBMCs). The chain couples TRBV7-9 to TRBJ1-2, with 10 positions matching TRBD1. The source is a boy between 5 and 17 years old. The CDR3 coding sequence is TGTGCCAGCAGCTTATCCGACAGGGGGCAATTGGGTGGCTACACCTTC. As protein: CASSLSDRGQLGGYTF.